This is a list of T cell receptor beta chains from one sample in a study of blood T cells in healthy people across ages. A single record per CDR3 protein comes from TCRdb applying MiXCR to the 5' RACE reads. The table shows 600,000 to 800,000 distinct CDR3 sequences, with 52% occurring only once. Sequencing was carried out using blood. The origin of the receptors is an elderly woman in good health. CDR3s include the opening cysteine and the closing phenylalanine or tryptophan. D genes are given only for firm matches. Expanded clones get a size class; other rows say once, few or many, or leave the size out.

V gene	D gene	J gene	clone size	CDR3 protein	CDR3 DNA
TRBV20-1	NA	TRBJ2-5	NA	CSALYGWETQYF	TGCAGTGCTTTATATGGGTGGGAGACCCAGTACTTC
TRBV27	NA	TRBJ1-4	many	CASSLVAGLGEKLFF	TGTGCCAGCAGTTTAGTGGCAGGGCTGGGTGAAAAACTGTTTTTT
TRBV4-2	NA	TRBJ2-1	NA	CASSLTRQGEQFF	TGTGCCAGCAGCCTAACTCGTCAGGGGGAGCAGTTCTTC
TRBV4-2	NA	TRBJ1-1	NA	CASSQDSLGQMNTEAFF	TGTGCCAGCAGCCAAGATTCGTTGGGACAAATGAACACTGAAGCTTTCTTT
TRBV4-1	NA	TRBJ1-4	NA	CASSQGASEKLFF	TGCGCCAGCAGCCAAGGAGCGAGCGAAAAACTGTTTTTT
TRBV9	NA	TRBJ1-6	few	CASSREGSPLHF	TGTGCCAGCAGCAGGGAGGGATCACCCCTCCACTTT
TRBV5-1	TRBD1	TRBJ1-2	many	CASSFYDRGHSGYTF	TGCGCCAGCAGCTTTTACGACAGGGGGCACAGTGGCTACACCTTC
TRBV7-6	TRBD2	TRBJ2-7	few	CASSLGTVAGGTRLYEQYF	TGTGCCAGCAGCTTAGGGACCGTAGCGGGAGGTACACGACTTTACGAGCAGTACTTC
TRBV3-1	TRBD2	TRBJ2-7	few	CASSQEATSGNYEQYF	TGTGCCAGCAGCCAAGAGGCTACTAGCGGGAACTACGAGCAGTACTTC
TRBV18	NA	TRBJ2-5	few	CASASEFRQETQYF	TGTGCCAGCGCCAGCGAGTTTCGGCAAGAGACCCAGTACTTC
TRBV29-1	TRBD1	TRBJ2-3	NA	CSVGGGQGFDTQYF	TGCAGCGTTGGCGGGGGACAGGGATTTGATACGCAGTATTTT
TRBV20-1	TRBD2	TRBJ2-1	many	CSASQTSGRGYEQFF	TGCAGTGCTAGCCAGACTAGCGGGAGAGGGTATGAGCAGTTCTTC
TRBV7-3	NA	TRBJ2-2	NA	CASSTKNTGELFF	TGTGCCAGCAGCACTAAGAACACCGGGGAGCTGTTTTTT
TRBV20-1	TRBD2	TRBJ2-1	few	CSARPGLGDGGEQFF	TGCAGTGCTAGACCAGGACTAGGAGATGGCGGTGAGCAGTTCTTC
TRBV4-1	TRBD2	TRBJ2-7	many	CASSHRLAATYEQYF	TGCGCCAGCAGCCACCGGCTAGCGGCAACCTACGAGCAGTACTTC
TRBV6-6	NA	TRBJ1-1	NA	CASTNPNPEAFF	TGTGCCAGCACCAACCCCAACCCTGAAGCTTTCTTT
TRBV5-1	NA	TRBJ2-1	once	CASSSNRDYNEQFF	TGCGCCAGCAGCTCCAACAGGGACTACAATGAGCAGTTCTTC
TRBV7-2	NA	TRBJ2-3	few	CASSYTGHHTDTQYF	TGTGCCAGCAGCTACACGGGACACCACACAGATACGCAGTATTTT
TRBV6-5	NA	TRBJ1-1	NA	CASSYGSGDTEAFF	TGTGCCAGCAGTTACGGATCCGGGGACACTGAAGCTTTCTTT
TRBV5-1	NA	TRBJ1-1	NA	CASSLPNTEAFF	TGCGCCAGCAGCTTACCGAACACTGAAGCTTTCTTT
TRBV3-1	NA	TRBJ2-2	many	CASSQGGTGELFF	TGTGCCAGCAGCCAAGGAGGTACCGGGGAGCTGTTTTTT
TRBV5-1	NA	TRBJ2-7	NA	CASSLLPDSPGYEQYF	TGCGCCAGCAGCTTGCTTCCGGATTCTCCTGGGTACGAGCAGTACTTC
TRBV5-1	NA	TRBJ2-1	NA	CANSLLMSPSGPPSEQFF	TGCGCCAACAGCTTGCTCATGAGCCCCTCGGGACCTCCCTCGGAGCAGTTCTTC
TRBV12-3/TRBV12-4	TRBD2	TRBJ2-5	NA	CASSPSGGGGNEQYF	TGTGCCAGCAGCCCTAGCGGGGGGGGAGGCAATGAGCAGTACTTC
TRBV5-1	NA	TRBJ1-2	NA	CASSLEHIYGYTF	TGCGCCAGCAGCTTGGAACACATCTATGGCTACACCTTC
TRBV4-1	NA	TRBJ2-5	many	CASSQDHFSGETQYF	TGCGCCAGCAGCCAAGACCACTTTTCTGGAGAGACCCAGTACTTC
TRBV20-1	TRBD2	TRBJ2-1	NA	CSARKIAGISSYNEQFF	TGCAGTGCTAGAAAGATAGCGGGGATCAGCTCCTACAATGAGCAGTTCTTC
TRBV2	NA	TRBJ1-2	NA	CASRQIYGYTF	TGTGCCAGCAGACAGATCTATGGCTACACCTTC
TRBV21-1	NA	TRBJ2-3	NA	CASSKGGLSDTQYF	TGTGCCAGCAGCAAGGGGGGGCTGTCAGATACGCAGTATTTT
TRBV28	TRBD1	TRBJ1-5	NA	CASSSTGTVNQPQHF	TGTGCCAGCAGTTCCACCGGGACAGTCAATCAGCCCCAGCATTTT
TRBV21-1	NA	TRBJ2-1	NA	CASSNYEPGQGIYNEQFF	TGTGCCAGCAGCAACTACGAGCCGGGACAGGGGATCTACAATGAGCAGTTCTTC
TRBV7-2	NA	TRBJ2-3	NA	CASNFSGSQYF	TGTGCCAGCAACTTCTCCGGGTCGCAGTATTTT